This passage covers 9 T cell receptor beta chains from one sample sequenced in a study of blood T cell repertoires in COVID-19. TCRdb's copy holds only in-frame clones and misses some; the assay was immunoSEQ multiplex PCR. The data contain approximately 49,000 clones, 65% to 85% of them seen just once; the ten biggest clones take up more than 1.5%. Source material: peripheral blood. The receptors derive from a man aged 50 or older with acute or convalescent COVID-19.

CDR3 loop: CASSPSVIPSYEQYF. The CDR3 region has the DNA TGTGCCAGCAGCCCTAGCGTGATACCCTCCTACGAGCAGTACTTC. The V gene is TRBV7-2, the J gene TRBJ2-7, with D maybe TRBD2 (6 bases). The germline gives CDR1 SGHTA, CDR2 FQGNSA. The CDR3 contains 15 residues. V was cut by 5 bases and J by 0 bases, with 14 bases left in between.

V usage is TRBV5-6 and J usage is TRBJ2-7; D is unresolved. The CDR3 contains 16 residues. Trimming cost V 0 bases and J 3 bases, with 16 bases left between them. CDR1 is SGHDT and CDR2 is YYEEEE in the germline V gene. CDR3 nucleotide sequence: TGTGCCAGCAGCTTGGGAAGAAGCAACTTAATCTACGAGCAGTACTTC. As protein: CASSLGRSNLIYEQYF.

This rearrangement joins TRBV7-9 to TRBJ1-4; TRBD1 agrees at 8 bases. The V segment lost 2 bases and the J segment 10 bases; nucleotides outside the gene matches: 6. CDR1 is SEHNR, CDR2 FQNEAQ, per germline (reference sequence). This CDR3 is 14 amino acids long. The CDR3 loop is CASSLRGQDAKLFF. In DNA form, the CDR3 reads TGTGCCAGCAGCTTAAGGGGACAGGACGCAAAACTGTTTTTT.

The chain links TRBV6-1 to TRBJ1-4, with TRBD1 as a possible D gene (5 bases). Germline assignment: CDR1 MNHNS and CDR2 SASEGT. The CDR3 spans 14 residues. Trimming took off 2 bases at V and 8 bases at J, with 12 bases between the two ends. The CDR3 DNA sequence: TGTGCCAGCAGTGAAATCGGGGCGGGGGAAAAACTGTTTTTT. Translated, it gives CASSEIGAGEKLFF.

V is TRBV5-4 and J is TRBJ2-3; 10 bases align to TRBD1. In germline, CDR1 is SGHNT, CDR2 YYREEE (reference sequence). This CDR3 spans 17 amino acids. V trimming: 5 bases; J trimming: 1 base; junction bases outside the gene matches: 10. The CDR3 spells CASRPGQGGFGTDTQYF. In DNA, the CDR3 is TGTGCCAGCAGGCCCGGACAGGGGGGATTTGGCACAGATACGCAGTATTTT.

As DNA, the CDR3 is TGTGCCAGCAGCCGTCGGGTGTCACCAGATCAGCCCCAGCATTTT. Translating gives CASSRRVSPDQPQHF. The chain links TRBV3-1 (or the pseudogene TRBV3-2) to TRBJ1-5; D unclear. Germline V gene data show CDR1 as LGHDT and CDR2 as YNNKEL (reference sequence). CDR3 length equals 15 residues. V was shortened by 4 bases and J by 5 bases, with 15 bases between the two germline ends.

J is TRBJ1-3 and V is TRBV11-2, with D possibly TRBD1 on 5 matching bases. The CDR3 runs 18 residues. Trimming removed 4 bases at V and 0 bases at J, with 19 bases between. Germline V gene lookup returns CDR1 SGHAT and CDR2 FQNNGV. CDR3 region: CASSSTLDSIVSGNTIYF. The CDR3 DNA reads TGTGCCAGCAGCTCCACGTTAGACAGCATAGTCTCTGGAAACACCATATATTTT.

As concerns this clone: Other DNA sequences in the same sample also yield this CDR3. The V gene is TRBV10-1, the J gene TRBJ2-7, with TRBD2 as a possible D gene (5 bases). Between the trimmed V and J ends, which lost 3 bases and 2 bases, there was a span of 8 bases. Germline V gives CDR1 WNHNN, CDR2 SYGVQD (reference sequence). This CDR3 is 13 amino acids long. The CDR3 loop reads CASSDPGTYEQYF. CDR3 coding DNA: TGCGCCAGCAGTGACCCCGGGACCTACGAGCAGTACTTC.

The V call is TRBV3-1 (or the pseudogene TRBV3-2), the J call TRBJ2-6, with 9 nucleotides matching TRBD2. CDR3 length: 15 residues. Germline trimming cut 8 bases from V and 3 bases from J; bases unmatched to any gene: 5. Germline V CDR1 and CDR2: LGHDT, YNNKEL (reference sequence). CDR3 region: CASGGGVFGANVLTF. As DNA, the CDR3 is TGTGCCAGCGGCGGGGGGGTCTTTGGGGCCAACGTCCTGACTTTC.